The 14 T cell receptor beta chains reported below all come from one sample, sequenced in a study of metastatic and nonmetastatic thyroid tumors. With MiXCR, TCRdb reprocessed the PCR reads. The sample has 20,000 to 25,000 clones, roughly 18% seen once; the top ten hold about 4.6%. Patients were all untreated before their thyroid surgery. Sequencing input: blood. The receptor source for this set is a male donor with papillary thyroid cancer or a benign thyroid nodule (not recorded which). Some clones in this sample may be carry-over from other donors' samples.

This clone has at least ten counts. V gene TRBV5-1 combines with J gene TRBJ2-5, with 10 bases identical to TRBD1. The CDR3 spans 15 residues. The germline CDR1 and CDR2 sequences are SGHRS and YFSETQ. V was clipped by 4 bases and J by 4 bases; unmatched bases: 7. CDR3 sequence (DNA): TGCGCCAGCAGCCTTTCCGGACAGGGGGGAGAGACCCAGTACTTC. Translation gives CASSLSGQGGETQYF.

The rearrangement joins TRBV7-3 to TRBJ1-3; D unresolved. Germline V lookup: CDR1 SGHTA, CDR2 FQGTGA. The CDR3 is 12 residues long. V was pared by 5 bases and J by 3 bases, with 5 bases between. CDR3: CASSDSGNTIYF. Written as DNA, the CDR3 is TGTGCCAGCAGCGATAGTGGAAACACCATATATTTT.

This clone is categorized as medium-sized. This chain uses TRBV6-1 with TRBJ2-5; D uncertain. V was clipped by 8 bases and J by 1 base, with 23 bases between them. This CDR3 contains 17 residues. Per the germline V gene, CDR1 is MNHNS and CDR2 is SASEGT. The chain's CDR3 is CASETTGFPDAQETQYF. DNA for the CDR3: TGTGCCAGCGAAACTACCGGCTTTCCCGATGCCCAAGAGACCCAGTACTTC.

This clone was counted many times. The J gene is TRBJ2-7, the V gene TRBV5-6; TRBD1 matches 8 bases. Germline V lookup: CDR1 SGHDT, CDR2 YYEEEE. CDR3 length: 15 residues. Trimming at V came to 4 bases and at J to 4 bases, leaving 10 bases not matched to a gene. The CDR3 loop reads CASSLGQGIFYEQYF. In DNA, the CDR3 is TGTGCCAGCAGCCTTGGACAGGGAATCTTTTACGAGCAGTACTTC.

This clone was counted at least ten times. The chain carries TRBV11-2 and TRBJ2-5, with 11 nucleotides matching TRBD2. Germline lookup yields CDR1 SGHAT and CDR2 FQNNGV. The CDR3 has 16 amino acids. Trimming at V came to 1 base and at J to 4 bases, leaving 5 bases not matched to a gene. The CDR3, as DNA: TGTGCCAGCAGCTTAGTGATAGCGGGAGGGCCAGAGACCCAGTACTTC. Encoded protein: CASSLVIAGGPETQYF. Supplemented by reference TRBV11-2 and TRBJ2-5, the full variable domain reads EAGVAQSPRYKIIEKRQSVAFWCNPISGHATLYWYQQILGQGPKLLIQFQNNGVVDDSQLPKDRFSAERLKGVDSTLKIQPAKLEDSAVYLCASSLVIAGGPETQYFGPGTRLLVL.

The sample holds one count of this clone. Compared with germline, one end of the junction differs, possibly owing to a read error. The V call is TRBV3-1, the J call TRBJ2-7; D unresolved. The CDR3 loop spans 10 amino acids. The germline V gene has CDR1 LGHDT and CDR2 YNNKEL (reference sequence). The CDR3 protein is CVSSLGEQYF. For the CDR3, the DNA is TGTGTCAGCAGCTTGGGCGAGCAGTACTTC.

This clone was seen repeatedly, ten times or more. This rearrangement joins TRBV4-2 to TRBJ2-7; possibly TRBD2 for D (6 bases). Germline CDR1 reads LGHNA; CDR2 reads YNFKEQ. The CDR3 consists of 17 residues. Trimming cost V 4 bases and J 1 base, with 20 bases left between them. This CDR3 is CASSPLPGSGESYEQYF. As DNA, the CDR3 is TGTGCCAGCAGCCCCCTTCCCGGCTCGGGGGAATCCTACGAGCAGTACTTC.

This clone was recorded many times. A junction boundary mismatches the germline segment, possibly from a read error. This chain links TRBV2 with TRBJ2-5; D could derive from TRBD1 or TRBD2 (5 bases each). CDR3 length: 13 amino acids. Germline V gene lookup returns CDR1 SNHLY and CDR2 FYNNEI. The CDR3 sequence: CASSEGTQETQYF. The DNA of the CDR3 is TGTGCCAGCAGTGAGGGGACCCAAGAAACCCAGTACTTC.

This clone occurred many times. CDR3 sequence reads: CASSLSVAGTSSPGGNTQYF. In DNA, the CDR3 is TGTGCCAGCAGCTTAAGTGTGGCGGGAACCTCTTCCCCGGGCGGGAATACGCAGTATTTT. This sequence joins TRBV7-3 and TRBJ2-3; possible D gene TRBD2, 6 bases. Trimming removed 1 base from V and 7 bases from J, with 30 bases in between. The CDR3 contains 20 residues. CDR1 SGHTA and CDR2 FQGTGA come from the germline V gene.

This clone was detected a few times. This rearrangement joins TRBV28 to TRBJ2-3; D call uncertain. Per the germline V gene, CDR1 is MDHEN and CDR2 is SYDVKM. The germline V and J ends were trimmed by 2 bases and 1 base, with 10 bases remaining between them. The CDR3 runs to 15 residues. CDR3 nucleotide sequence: TGTGCCAGCAGTTTAATAGGACCTGGCACAGATACGCAGTATTTT. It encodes CASSLIGPGTDTQYF. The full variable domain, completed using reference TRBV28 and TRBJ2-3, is DVKVTQSSRYLVKRTGEKVFLECVQDMDHENMFWYRQDPGLGLRLIYFSYDVKMKEKGDIPEGYSVSREKKERFSLILESASTNQTSMYLCASSLIGPGTDTQYFGPGTRLTVL.

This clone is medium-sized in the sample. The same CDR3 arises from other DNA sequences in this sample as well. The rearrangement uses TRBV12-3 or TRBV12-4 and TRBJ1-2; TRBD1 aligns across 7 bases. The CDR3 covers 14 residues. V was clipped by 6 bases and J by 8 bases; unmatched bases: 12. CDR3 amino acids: CASSIQGKRGGYTF. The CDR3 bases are TGTGCCAGCAGCATACAGGGGAAAAGGGGCGGCTACACCTTC.

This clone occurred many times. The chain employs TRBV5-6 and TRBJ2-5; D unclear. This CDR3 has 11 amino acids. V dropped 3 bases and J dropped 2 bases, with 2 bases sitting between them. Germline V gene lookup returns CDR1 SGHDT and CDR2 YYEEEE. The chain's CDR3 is CASSWQETQYF. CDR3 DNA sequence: TGTGCCAGCAGCTGGCAAGAGACCCAGTACTTC.

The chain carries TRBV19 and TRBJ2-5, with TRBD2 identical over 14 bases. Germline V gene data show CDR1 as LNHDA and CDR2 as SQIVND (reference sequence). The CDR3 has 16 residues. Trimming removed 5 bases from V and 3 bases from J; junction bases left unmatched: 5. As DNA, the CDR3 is TGTGCCAGTAGTGCGGAGGGACTAGCGGGGGAAGAGACCCAGTACTTC. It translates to CASSAEGLAGEETQYF. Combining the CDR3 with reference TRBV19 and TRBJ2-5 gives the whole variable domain DGGITQSPKYLFRKEGQNVTLSCEQNLNHDAMYWYRQDPGQGLRLIYYSQIVNDFQKGDIAEGYSVSREKKESFPLTVTSAQKNPTAFYLCASSAEGLAGEETQYFGPGTRLLVL.

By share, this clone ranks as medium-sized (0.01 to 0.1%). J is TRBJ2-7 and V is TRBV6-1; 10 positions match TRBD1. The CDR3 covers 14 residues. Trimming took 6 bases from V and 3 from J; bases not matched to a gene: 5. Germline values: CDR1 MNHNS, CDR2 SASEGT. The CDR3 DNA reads TGTGCCAGCAGCACCGGGACAGGGGTCTACGAGCAGTACTTC. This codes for CASSTGTGVYEQYF.